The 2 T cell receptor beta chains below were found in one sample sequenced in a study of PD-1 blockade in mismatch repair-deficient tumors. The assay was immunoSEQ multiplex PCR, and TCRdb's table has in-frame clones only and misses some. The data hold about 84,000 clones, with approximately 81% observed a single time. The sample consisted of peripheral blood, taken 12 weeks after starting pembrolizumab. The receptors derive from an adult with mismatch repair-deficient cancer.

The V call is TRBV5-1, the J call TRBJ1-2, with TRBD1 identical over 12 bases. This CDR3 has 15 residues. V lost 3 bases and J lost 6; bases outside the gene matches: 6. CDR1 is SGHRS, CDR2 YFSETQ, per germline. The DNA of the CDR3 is TGCGCCAGCAGCTCGGGACAGGGGGCGCATCATGGCTACACCTTC. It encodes CASSSGQGAHHGYTF.

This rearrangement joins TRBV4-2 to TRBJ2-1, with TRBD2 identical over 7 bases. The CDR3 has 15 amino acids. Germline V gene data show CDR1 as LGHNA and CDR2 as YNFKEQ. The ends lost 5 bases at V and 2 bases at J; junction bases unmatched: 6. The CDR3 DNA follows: TGTGCCAGCAGCTTGGTCGCGGGGGCCTACAATGAGCAGTTCTTC. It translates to CASSLVAGAYNEQFF.